This is a list of T cell receptor beta chains from one sample in a study of T cell repertoires in cytomegalovirus infection. TCRdb reprocessed the reads with MiXCR, giving one entry per CDR3 protein. Of roughly 700,000 distinct CDR3 sequences detected, around 31% appear once; the ten largest clones hold 15% to 20%. No antigen has been identified for these receptors. This specimen consisted of cultured PBMCs, obtained from culture after CMV antigen stimulation. The receptors were gathered from a human donor in good health (CMV status not recorded). Some clones in this sample may be carry-over from other donors' samples. The CDR3 runs from the conserved cysteine through the conserved F or W. Fields, in order: J gene, V gene, D gene, clone size, CDR3 DNA, CDR3 protein. D genes are given only for firm matches. Some rows have no size entry. The others give once, few or many, or a class for an expanded clone.

TRBJ2-5	TRBV5-1	.	.	TGCGCCAGCAGCATGGAAAACCAAGAGACCCAGTACTTC	CASSMENQETQYF
TRBJ2-5	TRBV4-1	.	few	TGCGCCAGCAGCCAAGGCCACGGGGGAGAGGAGACCCAGTACTTC	CASSQGHGGEETQYF
TRBJ2-3	TRBV6-1	TRBD1	few	TGTGCCAGCAGCGTTGACAGGGGAAGTAGCACAGATACGCAGTATTTT	CASSVDRGSSTDTQYF
TRBJ1-2	TRBV6-1	.	few	TGTGCCAGCAGCAGGACAGACGCTAACTATGGCTACACCTTC	CASSRTDANYGYTF
TRBJ2-7	TRBV4-1	TRBD2	.	TGCGCCAGCAGCCAGACGGAAAGACTAGCGGGAGCCGAGCAGTACTTC	CASSQTERLAGAEQYF
TRBJ2-1	TRBV5-3	TRBD2	.	TGTGCCAGCAGCTTGGGACCTCGGTTTGGTAGCGGGAGGAATGAGCAGTTCTTC	CASSLGPRFGSGRNEQFF
TRBJ2-1	TRBV4-1	TRBD2	few	TGCGCCAGCAGCCTCCTAAGCGGGAGCGATGAGCAGTTCTTC	CASSLLSGSDEQFF
TRBJ1-5	TRBV18	.	.	TGTGCCAGCTCCCCCGCCCCGGGGAATAGCAATCAGCCCCAGCATTTT	CASSPAPGNSNQPQHF
TRBJ2-1	TRBV7-6	TRBD1	.	TGTGCCAGCAGCACCCGGACAGGGGGCCCCTACAATGAGCAGTTCTTC	CASSTRTGGPYNEQFF
TRBJ2-1	TRBV7-2	.	few	TGTGCCAGCAGCCCAACCCCAGGGGCTGAGCAGTTCTTC	CASSPTPGAEQFF
TRBJ2-1	TRBV19	.	.	TGTGCCAGTAGACAAACAGGGTTGAGAGATTCCTACAATGAGCAGTTCTTC	CASRQTGLRDSYNEQFF
TRBJ2-5	TRBV10-3	TRBD1	.	TGTGCCATCAGTCCGGACAGGCTCGCAGAGACCCAGTACTTC	CAISPDRLAETQYF
TRBJ2-2	TRBV7-2	.	.	TGTGCCAGCAGCTTAGACGGCTCGGGCGGGGAGCTGTTTTTT	CASSLDGSGGELFF
TRBJ1-2	TRBV4-1	.	.	TGCGCCAGCAGCCAACCAACCGAGGGGGACTATGGCTACACCTTC	CASSQPTEGDYGYTF
TRBJ2-1	TRBV4-1	.	few	TGCGCCAGCAGCCAGCCCCTGAGCTCCTACAATGAGCAGTTCTTC	CASSQPLSSYNEQFF
TRBJ2-7	TRBV7-6	.	few	TGTGCCAGCAGCTTATCAGCTACCTACGAGCAGTACTTC	CASSLSATYEQYF
TRBJ2-5	TRBV5-4	.	.	TGTGCCAGCAGCCCCAAGGGAGGAAGAGAGACCCAGTACTTC	CASSPKGGRETQYF
TRBJ2-3	TRBV7-9	.	few	TGTGCCAGCAGCCGTGGGGCTAGCACAGATACGCAGTATTTT	CASSRGASTDTQYF
TRBJ2-1	TRBV19	.	.	TGTGCCAGTAGTATCGGGGTCTACAATGAGCAGTTCTTC	CASSIGVYNEQFF
TRBJ1-1	TRBV12-3/TRBV12-4	.	.	TGTGCCAGCAGTTTAGTTGGGTACTCTGAAGCTTTCTTT	CASSLVGYSEAFF
TRBJ2-3	TRBV20-1	.	.	TGCAGTGCTCCGAGGGGTGATACGCAGTATTTT	CSAPRGDTQYF
TRBJ2-1	TRBV12-5	.	.	TGTGCTAGTGGTTTCTCCCCGAGTTCGGGGTACAATGAGCAGTTCTTC	CASGFSPSSGYNEQFF
TRBJ2-5	TRBV10-3	.	few	TGTGCCATCAGTGAGTCCTTGCAAGAGACCCAGTACTTC	CAISESLQETQYF
TRBJ2-5	TRBV18	.	few	TGTGCCAGCTCACCGCGACAGGCGAGAGAAGAGACCCAGTACTTC	CASSPRQAREETQYF
TRBJ2-7	TRBV9	TRBD2	.	TGTGCCAGCAGTTATAGCGGGGGGCCCGCTGGGGAGCAGTACTTC	CASSYSGGPAGEQYF
TRBJ1-5	TRBV28	.	.	TGTGCCAGCAGTTTCGTTACGAGGGGCAATCAGCCCCAGCATTTT	CASSFVTRGNQPQHF
TRBJ2-3	TRBV6-6	TRBD1	.	TGTGCCAGCAACGACAGGGGTCGCACAGATACGCAGTATTTT	CASNDRGRTDTQYF
TRBJ2-7	TRBV14	.	many	TGTGCCAGCAGCCAAGTGGCGTACGAGCAGTACTTC	CASSQVAYEQYF
TRBJ1-2	TRBV12-3/TRBV12-4	TRBD1	.	TGTGCCAGCAGTTTAGGCGGGACAGTCTATGGCTACACCTTC	CASSLGGTVYGYTF
TRBJ2-1	TRBV20-1	TRBD1	.	TGCAGTGCTAGGACAGGGCACGGAGTCAATGAGCAGTTCTTC	CSARTGHGVNEQFF
TRBJ2-7	TRBV7-2	.	.	TGTGCCAGCAGCTCCGCGTGGGGGCTCTACGAGCAGTACTTC	CASSSAWGLYEQYF
TRBJ2-4	TRBV19	.	few	TGTGCCAGTAGTCCCTCCGCAAACATTCAGTACTTC	CASSPSANIQYF
TRBJ1-3	TRBV7-6	.	few	TGTGCCAGCAGCTTAGTGGAAGGCGCCATATATTTT	CASSLVEGAIYF
TRBJ1-6	TRBV6-1	.	few	TGTGCCAGCAGCCTTAAAAATTCACCCCTCCACTTT	CASSLKNSPLHF
TRBJ2-1	TRBV6-2/TRBV6-3	TRBD1	few	TGTGCCAGCAGTGAACGGGACAGGGAGCAGTTCTTC	CASSERDREQFF
TRBJ2-1	TRBV18	TRBD2	.	TGTGCCAGCTCACCTATAGCGGGCAATGAGAATGGCTACAATGAGCAGTTCTTC	CASSPIAGNENGYNEQFF
TRBJ2-2	TRBV7-2	.	many	TGTGCCAGCAGCTTTTCCCCGAACACCGGGGAGCTGTTTTTT	CASSFSPNTGELFF
TRBJ1-6	TRBV19	.	few	TGTGCCAGTAGGAAATATAATTCACCCCTCCACTTT	CASRKYNSPLHF
TRBJ2-7	TRBV2	.	few	TGTGCCAGCATTAAGTCTCAGGGTCACTACGAGCAGTACTTC	CASIKSQGHYEQYF
TRBJ2-3	TRBV7-8	TRBD2	many	TGTGCCAGCAGCTTACTAGCGGGGGGGCCAGATACGCAGTATTTT	CASSLLAGGPDTQYF
TRBJ2-5	TRBV6-2/TRBV6-3	TRBD2	.	TGTGCCAGCGGTTTAGCGGGAGGTTTGGAAGAGACCCAGTACTTC	CASGLAGGLEETQYF
TRBJ2-1	TRBV6-2/TRBV6-3	.	.	TGTGCCAGCAGCCCCGGACATCTTAATGAGCAGTTCTTC	CASSPGHLNEQFF
TRBJ1-3	TRBV6-1	.	.	TGTGCCAGCAGTGAAGCCTGGAACTCCGGAAACACCATATATTTT	CASSEAWNSGNTIYF
TRBJ2-2	TRBV5-1	TRBD1	.	TGCGCCAGCAGGACCGGGACAGGGTCCCCCGGGGAGCTGTTTTTT	CASRTGTGSPGELFF
TRBJ2-1	TRBV7-2	TRBD2	few	TGTGCCAGCAGCTTCCCCCCTAGCGGATACAATGAGCAGTTCTTC	CASSFPPSGYNEQFF
TRBJ2-7	TRBV7-2	TRBD1	many	TGTGCCAGCAGCTTAAGCGGCAACAGGGGGCGCGAGCAGTACTTC	CASSLSGNRGREQYF
TRBJ2-2	TRBV10-3	.	.	TGTGCCATCTTGAAACAGAAAAACACCGGGGAGCTGTTTTTT	CAILKQKNTGELFF
TRBJ2-1	TRBV6-2/TRBV6-3	.	few	TGTGCCAGCAGTTTCGTCGGGTCGCAGCAGTTCTTC	CASSFVGSQQFF
TRBJ2-7	TRBV11-2	TRBD1	few	TGTGCCAGCAGCTTAGCGTGGACAGGGGAGGACGAGCAGTACTTC	CASSLAWTGEDEQYF
TRBJ1-4	TRBV2	TRBD1	.	TGTGCCAGCAGTGTACAGGGGCCGCTTAATGAAAAACTGTTTTTT	CASSVQGPLNEKLFF
TRBJ2-1	TRBV23-1	TRBD1	few	TGCGCCAGCAGTCAAACTTTAGGACAGGGATACAATGAGCAGTTCTTC	CASSQTLGQGYNEQFF
TRBJ2-1	TRBV2	.	.	TGTGCCAGCAGTGATTATCCGGGGTCGGATGAGCAGTTCTTC	CASSDYPGSDEQFF
TRBJ1-2	TRBV20-1	TRBD1	.	TGCAGTGCTAGCTTTTGGTCGACAGGGGGACATGGCTACACCTTC	CSASFWSTGGHGYTF
TRBJ2-4	TRBV7-8	TRBD2	.	TGTGCCAGCAGCTTAATAGCGGGAGGGGATCCTAGGAACATTCAGTACTTC	CASSLIAGGDPRNIQYF
TRBJ2-7	TRBV6-2/TRBV6-3	.	few	TGTGCCAGCAGTTACCAAGGCGGCACCTACGAGCAGTACTTC	CASSYQGGTYEQYF
TRBJ2-7	TRBV6-2/TRBV6-3	TRBD2	.	TGTGCCAGCAGGGACACTAGCGGGAGGACCTACGAGCAGTACTTC	CASRDTSGRTYEQYF